This T cell receptor beta chain is drawn from a study of T cell changes during pregnancy in multiple sclerosis (dated by TCRdb to between 2019 and 2020). Describing the broader study: In women with multiple sclerosis, the researchers looked at how the T cell repertoire shifted as pregnancy progressed.

To prepare the library, the immunoSEQ multiplex PCR assay was applied. TCRdb took this table from immuneACCESS and kept in-frame rearrangements with V and J called. Such tables lack part of the clones; where checked against another copy, unresolved V genes explain under half of the gap, and the rest is unexplained. The sample includes approximately 70,000 clones, with approximately 90% observed a single time. The top ten constitute 1.5% to 2% of the sample. As encoded in the germline V gene, CDR1 is SNHLY while CDR2 is FYNNEI. Deletion took 7 bases off V and 2 bases off J, with a span of 14 bases between the germline ends. CDR3 length: 14 amino acids, cysteine to phenylalanine. Only CDR3 DNA remains: 42 bases, in frame from the first base. Notes on this clone: The specificity of this receptor is unknown. Qualities for individual bases were not recorded, and no much larger clone is one base off.

The sample was peripheral blood, taken in the first trimester of pregnancy. This receptor was identified in a female donor in good health, enrolled as a control in a pregnancy study. This receptor chain uses TRBV2 and TRBJ1-2; no D segment can be confidently identified. CDR3 reads: CASKNEAVNYGYTF. At the DNA level, the sequence is TGTGCCAGCAAAAACGAGGCGGTGAACTATGGCTACACCTTC.